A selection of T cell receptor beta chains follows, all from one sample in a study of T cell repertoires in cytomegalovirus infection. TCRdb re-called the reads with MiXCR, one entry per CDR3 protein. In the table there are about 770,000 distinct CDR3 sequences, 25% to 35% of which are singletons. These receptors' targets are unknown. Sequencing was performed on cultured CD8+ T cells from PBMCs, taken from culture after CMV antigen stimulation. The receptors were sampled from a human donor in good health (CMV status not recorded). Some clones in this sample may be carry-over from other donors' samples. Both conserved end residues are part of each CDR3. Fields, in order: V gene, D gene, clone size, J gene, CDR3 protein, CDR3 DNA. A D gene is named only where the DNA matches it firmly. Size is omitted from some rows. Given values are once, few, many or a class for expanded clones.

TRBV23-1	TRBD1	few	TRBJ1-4	CASRPTVGQWRESTNEKLFF	TGCGCCAGCAGACCCACCGTGGGACAGTGGAGAGAATCTACTAATGAAAAACTGTTTTTT
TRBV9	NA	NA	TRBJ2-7	CASSVALSNPIYEQYF	TGTGCCAGCAGCGTAGCTTTGTCAAACCCGATCTACGAGCAGTACTTC
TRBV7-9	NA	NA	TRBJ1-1	CASSLSDSKSGTEAFF	TGTGCCAGCAGCTTATCAGACAGTAAAAGTGGGACTGAAGCTTTCTTT
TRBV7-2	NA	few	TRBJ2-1	CASSSRGPSYNEQFF	TGTGCCAGCAGCTCCAGGGGACCCTCCTACAATGAGCAGTTCTTC
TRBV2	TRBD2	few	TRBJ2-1	CASRLAGGPYEQFF	TGTGCCAGCAGACTAGCGGGGGGGCCGTATGAGCAGTTCTTC
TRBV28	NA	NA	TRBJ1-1	CAIKRGNTEAFF	TGTGCCATCAAACGGGGTAACACTGAAGCTTTCTTT
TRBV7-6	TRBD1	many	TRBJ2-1	CASSLRGLGYYNEQFF	TGTGCCAGCAGCCTAAGGGGGCTAGGTTACTACAATGAGCAGTTCTTC
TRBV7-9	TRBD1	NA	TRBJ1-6	CASSFPGTGGSVTPLHF	TGTGCCAGCAGCTTCCCCGGGACAGGGGGCTCTGTGACACCCCTCCACTTT
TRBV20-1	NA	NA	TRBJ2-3	CSARDDPPDTQYF	TGCAGTGCTAGAGACGATCCCCCAGATACGCAGTATTTT
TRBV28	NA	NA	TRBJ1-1	CASSPWGGRNTEAFF	TGTGCCAGCAGTCCCTGGGGGGGGAGGAACACTGAAGCTTTCTTT
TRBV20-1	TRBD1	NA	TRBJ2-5	CSADPGQGARGETQYF	TGCAGTGCGGACCCGGGACAGGGGGCCCGGGGAGAGACCCAGTACTTC
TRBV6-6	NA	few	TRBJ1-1	CASSYAKNTEAFF	TGTGCCAGCAGTTACGCCAAAAACACTGAAGCTTTCTTT
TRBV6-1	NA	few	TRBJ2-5	CASSEPGRWETQYF	TGTGCCAGCAGTGAACCCGGGCGCTGGGAGACCCAGTACTTC
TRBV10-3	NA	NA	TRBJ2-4	CAISESAGRDIQYF	TGTGCCATCAGTGAGTCGGCAGGAAGGGACATTCAGTACTTC
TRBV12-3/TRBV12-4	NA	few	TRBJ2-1	CASSFTHEQFF	TGTGCCAGCAGTTTTACCCATGAGCAGTTCTTC
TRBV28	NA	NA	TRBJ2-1	CASTANYNEQFF	TGTGCCAGCACTGCGAACTACAATGAGCAGTTCTTC
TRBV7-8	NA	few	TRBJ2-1	CASSLYRVYNEQFF	TGTGCCAGCAGCTTGTACAGGGTCTACAATGAGCAGTTCTTC